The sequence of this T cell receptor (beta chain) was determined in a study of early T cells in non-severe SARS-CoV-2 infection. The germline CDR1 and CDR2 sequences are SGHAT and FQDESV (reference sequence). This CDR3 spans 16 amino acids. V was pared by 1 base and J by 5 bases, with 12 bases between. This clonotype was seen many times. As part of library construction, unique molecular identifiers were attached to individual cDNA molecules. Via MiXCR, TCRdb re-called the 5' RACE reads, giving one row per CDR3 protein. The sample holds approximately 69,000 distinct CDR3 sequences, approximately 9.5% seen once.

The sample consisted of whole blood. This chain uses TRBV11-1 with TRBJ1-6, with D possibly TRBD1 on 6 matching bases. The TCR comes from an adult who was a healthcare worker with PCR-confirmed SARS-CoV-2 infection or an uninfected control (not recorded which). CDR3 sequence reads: CASSLEGDTDNSPLHF. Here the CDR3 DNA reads TGTGCCAGCAGCTTAGAAGGGGACACAGATAATTCACCCCTCCACTTT.